Listed here is a single T cell receptor beta chain. Its antigen is still unknown. The sample comes from a study of metastatic and nonmetastatic thyroid tumors. Study details: Repertoire comparisons spanned blood and tumor or nodule tissue from malignant and benign thyroid patients. Study-wide findings and caveats: Versus benign nodules, malignant thyroid tumors reportedly had significantly higher TCR beta diversity, in blood and tumor.

V shed 1 base and J shed 3 bases, with 9 bases lying between them. Germline V gene data show CDR1 as SEHNR and CDR2 as FQNEAQ (reference sequence). The CDR3 spans 14 residues. TCRdb reprocessed the PCR reads via MiXCR. This table has about 40,000 clones, roughly a sixth appearing once. No patient had received any treatment before thyroid surgery. This receptor was identified in a female donor with papillary thyroid cancer or a benign thyroid nodule (not recorded which). Some clones in this sample may be carry-over from other donors' samples. Sequenced sample: tumor tissue. The chain is built from TRBV7-9 and TRBJ1-2; possible D gene TRBD1, 5 bases. The CDR3 is CASSLGTGYYGYTF. CDR3 DNA: TGTGCCAGCAGCTTAGGTACAGGCTACTATGGCTACACCTTC.